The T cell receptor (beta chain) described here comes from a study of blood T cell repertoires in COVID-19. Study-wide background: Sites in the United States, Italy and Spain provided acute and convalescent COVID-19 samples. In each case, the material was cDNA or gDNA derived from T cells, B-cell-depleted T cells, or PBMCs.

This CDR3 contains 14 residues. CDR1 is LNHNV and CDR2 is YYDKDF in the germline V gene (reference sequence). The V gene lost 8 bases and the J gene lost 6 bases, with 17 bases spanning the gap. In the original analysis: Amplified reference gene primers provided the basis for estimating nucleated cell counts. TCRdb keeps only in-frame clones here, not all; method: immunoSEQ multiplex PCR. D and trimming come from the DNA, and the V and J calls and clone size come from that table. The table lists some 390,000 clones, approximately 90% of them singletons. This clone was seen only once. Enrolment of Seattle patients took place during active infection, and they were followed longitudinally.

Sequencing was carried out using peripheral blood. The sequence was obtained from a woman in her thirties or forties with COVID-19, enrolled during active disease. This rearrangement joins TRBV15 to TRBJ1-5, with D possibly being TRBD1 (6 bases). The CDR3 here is CATQVQGMGQPQHF. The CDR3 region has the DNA TGTGCCACCCAAGTCCAGGGGATGGGTCAGCCCCAGCATTTT.